This is a list of T cell receptor beta chains from one sample in a study of blood T cell repertoires in COVID-19. Assay: immunoSEQ multiplex PCR; the TCRdb copy retains only in-frame clones and omits some. Counted here are under 200,000 clones, approximately 86% occurring once; the ten biggest clones make up 9.8%. The sequencing sample was made of peripheral blood. Every receptor here comes from a woman of 80 years or more with acute or convalescent COVID-19. CDR3s include the opening cysteine and the closing phenylalanine or tryptophan. A D gene is named only where the DNA matches it firmly. Some rows have no size entry. The others give once, few or many, or a class for an expanded clone.

v_gene,d_gene,abundance,j_gene,CDR3nt,CDR3aa
TRBV6-6,TRBD1,-,TRBJ2-7,TGTGCCAGCCGGGACAGGATATACGAGCAGTACTTC,CASRDRIYEQYF
TRBV3-1/TRBV3-2,TRBD2,-,TRBJ2-1,TGTGCCAGCAACCTAGCGGGAGTCCACAATGAGCAGTTCTTC,CASNLAGVHNEQFF
TRBV11-2,TRBD2,-,TRBJ2-7,TGTGCCAGCAGCTTAGGGAGCTGGGGCGGGGGGGCCGGATCGCTCGAGCAGTACTTC,CASSLGSWGGGAGSLEQYF
TRBV5-4,TRBD1,once,TRBJ1-1,TGTGCCAGCAGCGTCAGGACAGGGGGATTCGGAGCTTTCTTT,CASSVRTGGFGAFF
TRBV10-3,-,-,TRBJ2-2,TGTGCCATCAGTTACGGGGTGAACACCGGGGAGCTGTTTTTT,CAISYGVNTGELFF
TRBV5-5,TRBD2,-,TRBJ2-1,TGTGCCAGCAGCCCCGGGACTAGCGGGGGGAGGAGGCAGTTCTTC,CASSPGTSGGRRQFF
TRBV3-1/TRBV3-2,-,few,TRBJ1-1,TGTGCCAGCAGCCAGAGAAAGGGGACTGAAGCTTTCTTT,CASSQRKGTEAFF
TRBV2,TRBD1,-,TRBJ1-4,TGTGCCAGCAGGCTCACAGGGGCTCCTTATGAAAAACTGTTTTTT,CASRLTGAPYEKLFF
TRBV5-4,-,-,TRBJ2-1,TGTGCCAGCAGCCTCCCCCGGGGTGAGCAGTTCTTC,CASSLPRGEQFF
TRBV10-2,TRBD1,-,TRBJ1-6,TGCGCCAGCAGTGAGTCCCGGGACAGGGGAGGCGCACCCCTCCACTTT,CASSESRDRGGAPLHF
TRBV7-6,TRBD1,-,TRBJ1-3,TGTGCCAGCGGGAGGGGGACAGGGGGTGGAAACACCATATATTTT,CASGRGTGGGNTIYF
TRBV7-2,-,-,TRBJ2-2,TGTGCCAGCAGCTTAGCTTACGGGATGGCCGGGGAGCTGTTTTTT,CASSLAYGMAGELFF
TRBV18,TRBD2,-,TRBJ2-1,TGTGCCAGCTCACCCACAATTTCTCTGGGCGGAGCGGGAAAGTTCTTC,CASSPTISLGGAGKFF
TRBV27,-,-,TRBJ2-7,TGTGCCAGCAGTTTTCTGGGGCCCGGCGAGCAGTACTTC,CASSFLGPGEQYF
TRBV11-2,-,-,TRBJ1-4,TGTGCCAGCAAAGGGGAAGGAGAAAAACTGTTTTTT,CASKGEGEKLFF
TRBV7-8,-,-,TRBJ2-5,TGTGCCAGCAGCCGAGGACAGATAGTAGAAGAGACCCAGTACTTC,CASSRGQIVEETQYF
TRBV5-1,-,-,TRBJ1-5,TGCGCCAGCAGCTTGTACGGTAACAATCAGCCCCAGCATTTT,CASSLYGNNQPQHF
TRBV19,-,-,TRBJ1-5,TGTGCCAGTAGTGACTCACGCAGGGGACAGCCCCAGCATTTT,CASSDSRRGQPQHF
TRBV9,TRBD1,few,TRBJ2-3,TGTGCCAGCAGCGTATCGACAGGGGTGGCAGATACGCAGTATTTT,CASSVSTGVADTQYF
TRBV4-1,-,-,TRBJ1-2,TGCGCCAGCAGCCTTCCGGGATATAACTATGGCTACACCTTC,CASSLPGYNYGYTF
TRBV10-3,-,-,TRBJ1-4,TGTGCCATCAGTGTTACCGACGGGGGGAGTGAAAAACTGTTTTTT,CAISVTDGGSEKLFF
TRBV11-2,TRBD1,-,TRBJ1-1,TGTGCCAGCAGGCCTACACAGGGGATCATGACTGAAGCTTTCTTT,CASRPTQGIMTEAFF
TRBV4-1,TRBD1,-,TRBJ1-1,TGCGCCAGCAGCCAAGGGACAGGGGTGGCTTTCTTT,CASSQGTGVAFF